Sequencing of this T cell receptor (beta chain) was carried out in a study of OX40 agonist ivuxolimab in advanced cancers. Study-level background: Prior checkpoint blockade (anti-PD-1, anti-PD-L1 or anti-CTLA-4) was permitted; roughly 40% had it.

General study results and limits: Blood T cells, both CD4+ and CD8+, expanded clonally by week 6 at 0.1 to 3.0 mg/kg. In the 0.1-3.0 mg/kg groups, partial responders showed among the lowest expansion.

By its share, this clone is medium-sized. Its antigen is currently unknown. The repertoire was sequenced with immunoSEQ multiplex PCR; TCRdb's copy has only in-frame clones and lacks some. The data contain about 45,000 clones, about nine tenths of them seen just once; the ten biggest clones take up approximately 13%. Germline V lookup: CDR1 SGHDN, CDR2 FVKESK. The CDR3 spans 15 residues. Trimming removed 1 base from V and 7 bases from J, with 16 bases in between. The rearrangement joins TRBV14 to TRBJ1-2; D remains unclear. The sequence derives from an adult with an advanced solid tumor such as melanoma, head and neck, liver or kidney cancer. Sequencing was performed on CD4+ or CD8+ T cells sorted from blood, taken in a trial of the OX40 agonist ivuxolimab. CDR3 amino acids: CASSQGGALSRGYTF. The CDR3 coding sequence is TGTGCCAGCAGCCAAGGGGGAGCCCTATCCCGTGGCTACACCTTC.